This T cell receptor beta chain was obtained from a study of CD8+ T cells in alopecia areata. Study-level information: Treated patients were given 5 to 10 mg oral tofacitinib twice daily.

A remark on this clone: What it binds is unknown.

Study observations and caveats: The study found higher clonality in lesional than normal scalp, especially in alopecia totalis/universalis.

cDNA prepared by RNA extraction and subsequent reverse transcription served as the template for sequencing. Repertoires were generated with immunoSEQ multiplex PCR, while TCRdb's copy carries only in-frame clones and drops some. The table shows roughly 200,000 clones, with roughly 63% occurring only once. V was trimmed by 6 bases and J by 0 bases, leaving 15 bases between them. Germline CDR1 GTSNPN, CDR2 SVGIG (reference sequence). The CDR3 is 16 amino acids. Alopecia areata patients gave lesional scalp punch biopsies and peripheral blood samples. Sorting separated CD4+ and CD8+ T cells out of PBMCs. The starting material was CD4+ T cells sorted from blood, obtained at week 0. The chain links TRBV30 to TRBJ2-6; tentatively, D is TRBD1 or TRBD2 (5 bases each). The receptor was isolated from a human donor with alopecia areata. CDR3 bases: TGTGCCTGCGCGACAGCGGCCGGCTCTGGGGCCAACGTCCTGACTTTC. Encoded protein: CACATAAGSGANVLTF.